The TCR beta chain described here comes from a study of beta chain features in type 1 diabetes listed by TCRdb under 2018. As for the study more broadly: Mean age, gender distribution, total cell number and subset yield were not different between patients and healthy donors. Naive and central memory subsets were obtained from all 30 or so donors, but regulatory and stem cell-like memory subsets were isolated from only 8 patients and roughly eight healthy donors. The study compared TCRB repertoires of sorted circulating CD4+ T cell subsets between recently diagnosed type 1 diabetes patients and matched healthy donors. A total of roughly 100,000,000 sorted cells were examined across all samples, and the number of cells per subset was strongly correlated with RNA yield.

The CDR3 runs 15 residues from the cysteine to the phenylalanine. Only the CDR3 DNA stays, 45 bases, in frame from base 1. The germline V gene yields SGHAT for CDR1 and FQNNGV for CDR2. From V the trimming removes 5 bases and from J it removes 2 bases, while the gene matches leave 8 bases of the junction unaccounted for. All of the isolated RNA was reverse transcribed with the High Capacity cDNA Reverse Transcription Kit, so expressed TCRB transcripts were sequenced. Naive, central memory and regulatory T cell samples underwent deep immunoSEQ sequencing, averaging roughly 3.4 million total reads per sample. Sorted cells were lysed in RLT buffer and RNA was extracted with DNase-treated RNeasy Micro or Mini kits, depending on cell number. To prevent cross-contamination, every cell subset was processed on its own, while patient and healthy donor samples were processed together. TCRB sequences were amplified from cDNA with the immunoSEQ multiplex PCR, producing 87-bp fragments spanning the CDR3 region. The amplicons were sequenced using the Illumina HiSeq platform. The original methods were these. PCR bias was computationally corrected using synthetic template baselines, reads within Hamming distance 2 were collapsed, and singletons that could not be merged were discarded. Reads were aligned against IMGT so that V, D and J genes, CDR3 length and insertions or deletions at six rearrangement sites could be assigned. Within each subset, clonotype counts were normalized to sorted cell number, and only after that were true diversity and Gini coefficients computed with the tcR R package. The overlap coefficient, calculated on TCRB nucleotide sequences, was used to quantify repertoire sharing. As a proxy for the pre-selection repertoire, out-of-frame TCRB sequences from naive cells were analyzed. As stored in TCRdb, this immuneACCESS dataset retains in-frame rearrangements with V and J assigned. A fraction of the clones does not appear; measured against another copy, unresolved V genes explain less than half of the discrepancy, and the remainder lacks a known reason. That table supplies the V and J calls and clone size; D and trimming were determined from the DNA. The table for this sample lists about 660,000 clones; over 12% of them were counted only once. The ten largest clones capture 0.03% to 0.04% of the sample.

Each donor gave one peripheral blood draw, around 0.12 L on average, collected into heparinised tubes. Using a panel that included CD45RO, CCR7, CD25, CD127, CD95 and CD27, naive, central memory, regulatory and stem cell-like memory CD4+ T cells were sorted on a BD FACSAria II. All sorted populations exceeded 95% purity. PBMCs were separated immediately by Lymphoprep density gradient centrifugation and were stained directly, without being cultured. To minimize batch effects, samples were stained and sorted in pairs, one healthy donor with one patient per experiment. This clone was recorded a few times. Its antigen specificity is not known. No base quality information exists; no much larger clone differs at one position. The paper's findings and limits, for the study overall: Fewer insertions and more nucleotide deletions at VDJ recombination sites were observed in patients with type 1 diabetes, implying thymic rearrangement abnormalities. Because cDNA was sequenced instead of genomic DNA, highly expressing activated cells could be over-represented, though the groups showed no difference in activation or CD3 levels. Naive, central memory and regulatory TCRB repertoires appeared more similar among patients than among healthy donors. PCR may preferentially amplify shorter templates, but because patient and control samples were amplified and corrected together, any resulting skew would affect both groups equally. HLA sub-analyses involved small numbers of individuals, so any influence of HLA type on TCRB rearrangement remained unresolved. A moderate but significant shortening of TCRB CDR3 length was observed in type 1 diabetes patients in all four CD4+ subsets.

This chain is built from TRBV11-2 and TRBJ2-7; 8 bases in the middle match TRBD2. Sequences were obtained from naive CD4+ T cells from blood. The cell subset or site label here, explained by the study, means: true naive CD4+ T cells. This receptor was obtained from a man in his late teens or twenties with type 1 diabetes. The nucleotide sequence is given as TGTGCCAGCAGCCCGGGGGGGTCCGCAACCTACGAGCAGTACTTC. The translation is CASSPGGSATYEQYF.